These 9 T cell receptor beta chains originate from one sample sequenced in a study of regulatory and conventional T cells in RAG deficiency. Measured with immunoSEQ multiplex PCR; TCRdb has only the in-frame clones, and not every one. The top ten hold roughly 15% of the sample, which has fewer than 35,000 clones, around 91% seen once. The same data also contributed to another study, on regulatory T cells. As reported in that work: The primer mix had 52 TRBV and 13 TRBJ primers.

Sequencing was performed on CD8+ T cells sorted from blood. The receptors here all came from a human donor in good health.

The chain has TRBV5-6 and TRBJ2-5, with TRBD1 matching over 8 bases. This CDR3 region has 14 residues. Trimming cost V 1 base and J 11 bases; bases outside gene matches: 10. Germline CDR1 SGHDT, CDR2 YYEEEE. In nucleotides, the CDR3 is TGTGCCAGCAGCTTGCCAGGGGGCCATGTGGGGCAGTACTTC. This codes for CASSLPGGHVGQYF.

To note about this clone: Additional DNA sequences in this sample encode the identical CDR3. The chain uses TRBV19 and TRBJ1-5; 8 bases map to TRBD1. Germline values: CDR1 LNHDA, CDR2 SQIVND (reference sequence). The CDR3 loop spans 15 amino acids. V gave up 6 bases and J gave up 0 bases; unmatched junction bases: 4. The CDR3 spells CASRRGQGSNQPQHF. Written as DNA, the CDR3 is TGTGCCAGTAGGAGAGGACAGGGTAGCAATCAGCCCCAGCATTTT. Full variable domain (outside the CDR3, taken from reference TRBV19 and TRBJ1-5): DGGITQSPKYLFRKEGQNVTLSCEQNLNHDAMYWYRQDPGQGLRLIYYSQIVNDFQKGDIAEGYSVSREKKESFPLTVTSAQKNPTAFYLCASRRGQGSNQPQHFGDGTRLSIL.

V is TRBV27 and J is TRBJ2-3; D ambiguous. The germline V gene encodes CDR1 MNHEY and CDR2 SMNVEV (reference sequence). Trimming shortened V by 1 base and J by 1 base, and 3 bases separated the two germline ends. This CDR3 has 13 amino acids. CDR3: CASSLFRTDTQYF. The CDR3 DNA follows: TGTGCCAGCAGTTTATTCCGCACAGATACGCAGTATTTT.

V and J are TRBV14 and TRBJ2-6, with 10 bases lining up with TRBD1. V lost 4 bases and J lost 0; bases outside the gene matches: 6. Germline-derived CDR1 and CDR2 are SGHDN and FVKESK. There are 18 residues in the CDR3. CDR3 residues: CASSPWTGGLSGANVLTF. The CDR3 DNA is TGTGCCAGCAGCCCCTGGACAGGGGGGCTCTCTGGGGCCAACGTCCTGACTTTC.

The chain combines TRBV30 with TRBJ1-5, with D maybe TRBD1 (5 bases). V was clipped by 1 base and J by 0 bases, with 7 bases between them. This CDR3 spans 14 amino acids. The germline CDR1 and CDR2 sequences are GTSNPN and SVGIG (reference sequence). The CDR3 DNA is TGTGCCTGGAGTGGACAGTATAGCAATCAGCCCCAGCATTTT. The encoded protein is CAWSGQYSNQPQHF.

The chain has TRBV7-9 and TRBJ2-1; D is perhaps TRBD2 (7 bases). V lost 4 bases and J lost 7, with 17 bases in between. The CDR3 sequence is 15 residues long. Per germline, CDR1 SEHNR and CDR2 FQNEAQ (reference sequence). The CDR3 nucleotides are TGTGCCAGCAGCTCCCTTAATCGGGGGGCGAATGAGCAGTTCTTC. It codes for CASSSLNRGANEQFF. Full variable domain (missing parts from reference TRBV7-9 and TRBJ2-1): DTGVSQNPRHKITKRGQNVTFRCDPISEHNRLYWYRQTLGQGPEFLTYFQNEAQLEKSRLLSDRFSAERPKGSFSTLEIQRTEQGDSAMYLCASSSLNRGANEQFFGPGTRLTVL.

This chain links TRBV5-6 with TRBJ2-7; D call uncertain. CDR1 and CDR2 from the germline V gene are SGHDT and YYEEEE. The CDR3 extends over 15 amino acids. The V gene lost 4 bases and the J gene lost 2 bases, with 16 bases spanning the gap. This chain's CDR3 is CASSTDLNGPYEQYF. CDR3 nucleotide sequence: TGTGCCAGCAGCACCGACCTAAACGGCCCCTACGAGCAGTACTTC.

This chain links TRBV6-5 with TRBJ1-1; weak D call: TRBD1 (6 bases). Germline loops: CDR1 MNHEY, CDR2 SVGAGI. This CDR3 is 16 amino acids long. Trimming took 2 bases from V and 4 from J, leaving 17 bases between them. The CDR3 reads CASSYLNPTGPTEAFF. The CDR3 region has the DNA TGTGCCAGCAGTTACCTAAACCCCACAGGGCCCACTGAAGCTTTCTTT.

This chain joins TRBV19 and TRBJ1-1; D is uncertain. Germline values: CDR1 LNHDA, CDR2 SQIVND (reference sequence). V lost 3 bases, J lost 4 bases, and 6 bases lay in between. The CDR3 spans 12 residues. CDR3 sequence reads: CASSIQATEAFF. In nucleotides, the CDR3 is TGTGCCAGTAGTATCCAGGCCACTGAAGCTTTCTTT.